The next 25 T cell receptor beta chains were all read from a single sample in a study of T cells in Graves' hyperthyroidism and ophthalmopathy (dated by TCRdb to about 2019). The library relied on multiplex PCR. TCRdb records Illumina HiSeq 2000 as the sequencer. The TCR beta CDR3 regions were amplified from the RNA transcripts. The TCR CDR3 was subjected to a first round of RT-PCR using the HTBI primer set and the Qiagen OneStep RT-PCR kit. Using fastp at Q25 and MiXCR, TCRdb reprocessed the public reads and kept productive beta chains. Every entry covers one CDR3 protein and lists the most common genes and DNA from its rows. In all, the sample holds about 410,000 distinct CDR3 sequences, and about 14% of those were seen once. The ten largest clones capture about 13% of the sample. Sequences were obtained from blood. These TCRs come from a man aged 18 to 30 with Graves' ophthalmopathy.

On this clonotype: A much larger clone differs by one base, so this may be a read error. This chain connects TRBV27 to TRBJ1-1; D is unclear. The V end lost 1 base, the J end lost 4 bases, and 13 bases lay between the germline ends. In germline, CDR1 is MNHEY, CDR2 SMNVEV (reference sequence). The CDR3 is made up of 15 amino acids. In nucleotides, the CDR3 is TGTGCCAGCAGTTTATTTCTGGGCTTGGGCACTGAAGCTTTCTTT. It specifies CASSLFLGLGTEAFF.

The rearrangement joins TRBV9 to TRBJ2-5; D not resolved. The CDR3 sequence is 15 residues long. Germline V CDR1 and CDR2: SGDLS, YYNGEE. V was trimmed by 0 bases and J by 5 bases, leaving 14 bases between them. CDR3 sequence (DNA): TGTGCCAGCAGCGTAGCTACGGATCTCGGGGAGACCCAGTACTTC. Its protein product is CASSVATDLGETQYF.

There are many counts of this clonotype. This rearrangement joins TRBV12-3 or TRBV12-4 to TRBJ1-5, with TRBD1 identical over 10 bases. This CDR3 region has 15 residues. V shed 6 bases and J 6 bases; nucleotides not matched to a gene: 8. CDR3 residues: CASSVGQGGFQPQHF. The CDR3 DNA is TGTGCCAGCAGCGTAGGACAGGGGGGATTTCAGCCCCAGCATTTT.

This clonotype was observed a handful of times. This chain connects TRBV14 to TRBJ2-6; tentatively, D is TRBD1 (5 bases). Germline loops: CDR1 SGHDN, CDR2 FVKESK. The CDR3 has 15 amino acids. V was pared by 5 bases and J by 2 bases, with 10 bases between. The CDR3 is CASSSGRAGANVLTF. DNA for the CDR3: TGTGCCAGCAGCTCAGGCAGGGCTGGGGCCAACGTCCTGACTTTC.

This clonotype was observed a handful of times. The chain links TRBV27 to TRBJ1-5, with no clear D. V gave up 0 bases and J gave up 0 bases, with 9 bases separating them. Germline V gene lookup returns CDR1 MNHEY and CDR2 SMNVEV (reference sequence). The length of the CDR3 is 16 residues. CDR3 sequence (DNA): TGTGCCAGCAGTTTATCGGGAGCGTATAGCAATCAGCCCCAGCATTTT. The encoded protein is CASSLSGAYSNQPQHF.

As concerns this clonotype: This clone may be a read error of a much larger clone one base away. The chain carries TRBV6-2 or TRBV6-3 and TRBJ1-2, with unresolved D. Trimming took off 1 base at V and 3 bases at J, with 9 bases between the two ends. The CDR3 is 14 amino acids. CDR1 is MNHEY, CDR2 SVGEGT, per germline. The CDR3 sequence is CASSYWPFDYGYTF. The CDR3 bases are TGTGCCAGCAGTTACTGGCCTTTTGACTATGGCTACACCTTC.

The CDR3 sequence is CASSQPVGHIEQFF. CDR3 in DNA: TGCGCCAGCAGCCAACCCGTGGGCCACATTGAGCAGTTCTTC. J is TRBJ2-1 and V is TRBV4-1; D not resolved. Germline CDR1 is MGHRA and CDR2 is YSYEKL. Trimming removed 2 bases from V and 9 bases from J, with 14 bases in between. This CDR3 is built from 14 residues.

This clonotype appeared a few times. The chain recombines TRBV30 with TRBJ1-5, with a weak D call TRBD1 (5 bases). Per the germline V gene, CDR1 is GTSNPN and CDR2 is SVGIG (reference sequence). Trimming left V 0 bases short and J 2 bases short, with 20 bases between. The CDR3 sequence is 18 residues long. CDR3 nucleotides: TGTGCCTGGAGTGTACTCGGGTTGGGGGTTCGGGGCAATCAGCCCCAGCATTTT. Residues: CAWSVLGLGVRGNQPQHF.

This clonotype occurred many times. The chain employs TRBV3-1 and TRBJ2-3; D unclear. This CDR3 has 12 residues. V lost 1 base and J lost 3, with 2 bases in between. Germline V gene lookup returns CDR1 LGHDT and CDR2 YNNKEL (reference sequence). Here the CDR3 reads CASSQVTDTQYF. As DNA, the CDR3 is TGTGCCAGCAGCCAAGTGACAGATACGCAGTATTTT.

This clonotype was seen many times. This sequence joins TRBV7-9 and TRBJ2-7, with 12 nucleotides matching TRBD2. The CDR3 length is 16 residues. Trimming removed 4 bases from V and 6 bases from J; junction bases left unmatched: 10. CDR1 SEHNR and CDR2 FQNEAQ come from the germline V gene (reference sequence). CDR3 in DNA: TGTGCCAGCAGCTCGGCCCCTAGCGGGGGGGCGATCGAGCAGTACTTC. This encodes CASSSAPSGGAIEQYF.

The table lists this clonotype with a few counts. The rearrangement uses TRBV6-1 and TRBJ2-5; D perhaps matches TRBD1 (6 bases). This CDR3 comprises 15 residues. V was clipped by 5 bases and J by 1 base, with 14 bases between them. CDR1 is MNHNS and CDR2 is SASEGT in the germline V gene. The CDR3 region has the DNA TGTGCCAGCAGTCCAGGGGTTGGGCTCCAAGAGACCCAGTACTTC. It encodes CASSPGVGLQETQYF.

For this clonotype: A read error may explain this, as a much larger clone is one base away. The DNA for the CDR3 is TGTGCCAGCAAAGGGCCATTGTTCGATGAGCAGTTCTTC. It encodes CASKGPLFDEQFF. This chain joins TRBV27 and TRBJ2-1, with D hard to call. The CDR3 runs 13 residues. Trimming left V 7 bases short and J 8 bases short, with 15 bases between. The germline V gene encodes CDR1 MNHEY and CDR2 SMNVEV (reference sequence).

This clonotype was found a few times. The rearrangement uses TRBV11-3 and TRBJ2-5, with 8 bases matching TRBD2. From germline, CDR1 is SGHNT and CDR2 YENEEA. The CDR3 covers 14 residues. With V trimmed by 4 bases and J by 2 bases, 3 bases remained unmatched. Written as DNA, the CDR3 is TGTGCCAGCAGCTCTGGGACTAGTCAAGAGACCCAGTACTTC. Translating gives CASSSGTSQETQYF.

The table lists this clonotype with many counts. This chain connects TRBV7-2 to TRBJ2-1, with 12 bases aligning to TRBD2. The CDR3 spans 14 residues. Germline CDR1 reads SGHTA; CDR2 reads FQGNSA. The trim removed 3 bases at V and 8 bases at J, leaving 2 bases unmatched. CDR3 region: CASSFGLAGYEQFF. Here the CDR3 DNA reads TGTGCCAGCAGCTTCGGACTAGCGGGATATGAGCAGTTCTTC.

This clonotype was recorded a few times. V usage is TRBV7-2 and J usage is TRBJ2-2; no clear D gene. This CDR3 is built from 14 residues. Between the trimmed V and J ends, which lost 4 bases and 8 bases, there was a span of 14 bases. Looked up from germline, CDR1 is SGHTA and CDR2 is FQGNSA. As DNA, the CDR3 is TGTGCCAGCAGCTCCCTTAGAGCGAGGGGGGAGCTGTTTTTT. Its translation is CASSSLRARGELFF.

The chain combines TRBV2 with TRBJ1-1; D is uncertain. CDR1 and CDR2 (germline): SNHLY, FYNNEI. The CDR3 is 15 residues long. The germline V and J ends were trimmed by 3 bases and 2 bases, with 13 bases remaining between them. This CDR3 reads CASSDRVRRNTEAFF. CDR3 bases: TGTGCCAGCAGTGATCGTGTGAGACGAAACACTGAAGCTTTCTTT. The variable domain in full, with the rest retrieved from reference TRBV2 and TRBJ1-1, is EPEVTQTPSHQVTQMGQEVILRCVPISNHLYFYWYRQILGQKVEFLVSFYNNEISEKSEIFDDQFSVERPDGSNFTLKIRSTKLEDSAMYFCASSDRVRRNTEAFFGQGTRLTVV.

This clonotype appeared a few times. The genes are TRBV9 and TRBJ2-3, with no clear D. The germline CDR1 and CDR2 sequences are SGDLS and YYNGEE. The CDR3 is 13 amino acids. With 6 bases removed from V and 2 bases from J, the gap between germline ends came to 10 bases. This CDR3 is CASKLGTTDTQYF. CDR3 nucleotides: TGTGCCAGCAAGCTAGGAACCACAGATACGCAGTATTTT.

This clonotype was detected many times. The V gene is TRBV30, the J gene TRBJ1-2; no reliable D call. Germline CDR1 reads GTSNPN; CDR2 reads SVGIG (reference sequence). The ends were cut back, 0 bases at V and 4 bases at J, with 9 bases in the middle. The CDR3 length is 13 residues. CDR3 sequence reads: CAWSVKGSYGYTF. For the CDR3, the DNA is TGTGCCTGGAGTGTAAAGGGATCCTATGGCTACACCTTC. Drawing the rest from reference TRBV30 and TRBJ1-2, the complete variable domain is SQTIHQWPATLVQPVGSPLSLECTVEGTSNPNLYWYRQAAGRGLQLLFYSVGIGQISSEVPQNLSASRPQDRQFILSSKKLLLSDSGFYLCAWSVKGSYGYTFGSGTRLTVV.

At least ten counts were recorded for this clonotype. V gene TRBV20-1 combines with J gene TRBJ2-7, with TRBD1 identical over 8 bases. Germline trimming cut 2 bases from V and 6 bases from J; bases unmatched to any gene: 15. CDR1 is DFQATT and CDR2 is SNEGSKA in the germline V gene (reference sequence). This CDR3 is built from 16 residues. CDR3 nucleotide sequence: TGCAGTGCTAGACTTTCACCGGGACAGGACCTTTCCGAGCAGTACTTC. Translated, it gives CSARLSPGQDLSEQYF.

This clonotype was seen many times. CDR3 DNA: TGCAGTGCTGTTGGCCTGGTATCGGCGGCCAAAAACATTCAGTACTTC. It codes for CSAVGLVSAAKNIQYF. The chain recombines TRBV20-1 with TRBJ2-4; the D is unclear. V was cut by 5 bases and J by 1 base, with 18 bases left in between. Looked up from germline, CDR1 is DFQATT and CDR2 is SNEGSKA (reference sequence). The CDR3 is 16 residues long.

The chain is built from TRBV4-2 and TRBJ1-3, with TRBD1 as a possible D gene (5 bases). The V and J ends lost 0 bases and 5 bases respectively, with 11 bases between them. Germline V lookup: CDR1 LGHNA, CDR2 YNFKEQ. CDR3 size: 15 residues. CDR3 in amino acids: CASSQEKPGRNTIYF. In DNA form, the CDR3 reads TGTGCCAGCAGCCAAGAGAAACCAGGGAGAAACACCATATATTTT.

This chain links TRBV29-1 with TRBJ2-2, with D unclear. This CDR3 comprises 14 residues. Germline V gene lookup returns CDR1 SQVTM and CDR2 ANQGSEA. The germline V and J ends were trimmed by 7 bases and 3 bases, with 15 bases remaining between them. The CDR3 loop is CSACVSWDTGELFF. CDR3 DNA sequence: TGCAGCGCTTGTGTTTCCTGGGACACCGGGGAGCTGTTTTTT.

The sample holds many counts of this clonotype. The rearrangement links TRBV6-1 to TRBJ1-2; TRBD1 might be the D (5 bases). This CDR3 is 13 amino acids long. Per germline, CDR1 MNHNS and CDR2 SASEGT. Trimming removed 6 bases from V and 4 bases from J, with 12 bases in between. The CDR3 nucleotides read TGTGCCAGCAGCCAGCCCGGGGGCTATGGCTACACCTTC. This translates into CASSQPGGYGYTF.

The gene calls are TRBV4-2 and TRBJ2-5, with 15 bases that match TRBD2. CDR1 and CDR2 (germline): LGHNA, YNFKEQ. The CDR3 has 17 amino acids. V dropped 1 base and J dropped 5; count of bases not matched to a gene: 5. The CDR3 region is CASSQGTSGGVLETQYF. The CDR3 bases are TGTGCCAGCAGCCAAGGGACTAGCGGGGGGGTTTTGGAGACCCAGTACTTC.

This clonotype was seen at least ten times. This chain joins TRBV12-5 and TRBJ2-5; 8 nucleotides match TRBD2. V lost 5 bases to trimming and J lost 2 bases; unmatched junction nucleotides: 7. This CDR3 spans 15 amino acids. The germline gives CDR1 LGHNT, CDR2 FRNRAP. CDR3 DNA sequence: TGTGCTAGTGGTCAGCTGCTAGCGGGTCAAGAGACCCAGTACTTC. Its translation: CASGQLLAGQETQYF.